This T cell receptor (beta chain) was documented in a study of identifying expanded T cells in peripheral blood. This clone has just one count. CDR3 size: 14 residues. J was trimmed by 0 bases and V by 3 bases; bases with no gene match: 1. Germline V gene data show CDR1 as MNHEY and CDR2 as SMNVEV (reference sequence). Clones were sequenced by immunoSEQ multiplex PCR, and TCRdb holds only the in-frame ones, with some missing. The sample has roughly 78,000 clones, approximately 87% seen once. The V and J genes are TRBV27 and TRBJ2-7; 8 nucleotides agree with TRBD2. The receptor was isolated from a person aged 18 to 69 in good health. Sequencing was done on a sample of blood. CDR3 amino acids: CASSFSGSSYEQYF. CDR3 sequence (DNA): TGTGCCAGCAGTTTCAGCGGGAGCTCCTACGAGCAGTACTTC.